The rows below give T cell receptor beta chains drawn from one sample of a study of OX40 agonist ivuxolimab in advanced cancers. Profiling relied on immunoSEQ multiplex PCR, and the TCRdb table lists in-frame clones only, not all of them. This sample has 52,000 or so clones, with 84% found just once. Source: CD4+ or CD8+ T cells sorted from blood, taken in a trial of the OX40 agonist ivuxolimab. The receptors here all came from an adult with an advanced solid tumor such as melanoma, head and neck, liver or kidney cancer. Each CDR3 is given with its conserved first and last residue. Each record gives: D gene, J gene, V gene, clone size, CDR3 DNA, CDR3 protein. D genes are given only for firm matches. The size entry is marked missing in some rows and otherwise reads once, few, many or a size class.

d_call: TRBD2; j_call: TRBJ2-7; v_call: TRBV7-2; clone_size: .; cdr3_nt: TGTGCCAGCAGCTTGGCCCCAGGGACTAGCGCCGAGCAGTACTTC; cdr3_aa: CASSLAPGTSAEQYF
d_call: TRBD2; j_call: TRBJ2-7; v_call: TRBV19; clone_size: .; cdr3_nt: TGTGCCAGTAGTAGAACTAGCGGTAACTACGAGCAGTACTTC; cdr3_aa: CASSRTSGNYEQYF
d_call: TRBD1; j_call: TRBJ1-2; v_call: TRBV7-9; clone_size: .; cdr3_nt: TGTGCCAGCAGCTTAGTTACAGGGGCTGGCTACACCTTC; cdr3_aa: CASSLVTGAGYTF
d_call: TRBD1; j_call: TRBJ2-7; v_call: TRBV6-1; clone_size: .; cdr3_nt: TGTGCCAGCAGTGAAAGGACAGGACTCTCCTACGAGCAGTACTTC; cdr3_aa: CASSERTGLSYEQYF
d_call: TRBD1; j_call: TRBJ1-4; v_call: TRBV27; clone_size: .; cdr3_nt: TGTGCCAGCAGTACAACAGGGGAGGGTGAAAAACTGTTTTTT; cdr3_aa: CASSTTGEGEKLFF
d_call: .; j_call: TRBJ1-1; v_call: TRBV9; clone_size: .; cdr3_nt: TGTGCCAACCCGACAGATATGAACACTGAAGCTTTCTTT; cdr3_aa: CANPTDMNTEAFF
d_call: .; j_call: TRBJ1-4; v_call: TRBV7-2; clone_size: few; cdr3_nt: TGTGCCAGCAGCTTAGGGGGGCAGGGGATCGCGTTGTTTTTT; cdr3_aa: CASSLGGQGIALFF
d_call: .; j_call: TRBJ1-5; v_call: TRBV2; clone_size: .; cdr3_nt: TGTGCCAGCAGTAACAGGGTTAGCAATCAGCCCCAGCATTTT; cdr3_aa: CASSNRVSNQPQHF
d_call: TRBD1; j_call: TRBJ2-3; v_call: TRBV6-4; clone_size: .; cdr3_nt: TGTGCCAGCAGTAACGCCGGGACAGGGGGCACAGATACGCAGTATTTT; cdr3_aa: CASSNAGTGGTDTQYF
d_call: TRBD2; j_call: TRBJ2-5; v_call: TRBV7-2; clone_size: .; cdr3_nt: TGTGCCAGCAGCTTAGTTAGCGGGGGTGGTGAGACCCAGTACTTC; cdr3_aa: CASSLVSGGGETQYF
d_call: .; j_call: TRBJ2-6; v_call: TRBV5-4; clone_size: few; cdr3_nt: TGTGCCAGCAGCACTTATGGGGGGTTCGGGGCCAACGTCCTGACTTTC; cdr3_aa: CASSTYGGFGANVLTF
d_call: TRBD1; j_call: TRBJ2-7; v_call: TRBV5-4; clone_size: .; cdr3_nt: TGTGCCAGCAGAAGACAGGGAACCTACGAGCAGTACTTC; cdr3_aa: CASRRQGTYEQYF
d_call: .; j_call: TRBJ1-6; v_call: TRBV6-6; clone_size: .; cdr3_nt: TGTGCCACCCTGAACAGAGACTATAATTCACCCCTCCACTTT; cdr3_aa: CATLNRDYNSPLHF
d_call: .; j_call: TRBJ1-5; v_call: TRBV19; clone_size: .; cdr3_nt: TGTGCCAGTAAGACGGGGTTGGCTCAGCCCCAGCATTTT; cdr3_aa: CASKTGLAQPQHF
d_call: .; j_call: TRBJ2-3; v_call: TRBV11-2; clone_size: .; cdr3_nt: TGTGCCAGCAGCTTAGTGACAGACCTCACAGATACGCAGTATTTT; cdr3_aa: CASSLVTDLTDTQYF
d_call: TRBD1; j_call: TRBJ2-7; v_call: TRBV4-2; clone_size: .; cdr3_nt: TGTGCCAGCAGCACCAGACAGGGGACCTACGAGCAGTACTTC; cdr3_aa: CASSTRQGTYEQYF
d_call: TRBD2; j_call: TRBJ2-5; v_call: TRBV14; clone_size: once; cdr3_nt: TGTGCCAGCAGCCAAGATCGGGAGGGAAGCGAGACCCAGTACTTC; cdr3_aa: CASSQDREGSETQYF
d_call: .; j_call: TRBJ2-7; v_call: TRBV11-2; clone_size: .; cdr3_nt: TGTGCCAGCAGCCTGGGGGGGGACAGGAACTTC; cdr3_aa: CASSLGGDRNF
d_call: TRBD1; j_call: TRBJ1-6; v_call: TRBV25-1; clone_size: .; cdr3_nt: TGTGCCAGCAGTGAATGGGGGACAGCAAAGTCCCCCCTCCACTTT; cdr3_aa: CASSEWGTAKSPLHF
d_call: TRBD2; j_call: TRBJ2-1; v_call: TRBV10-3; clone_size: few; cdr3_nt: TGTGCCATCAGACTAGCGGGAGGGCCGGGCAATGAGCAGTTCTTC; cdr3_aa: CAIRLAGGPGNEQFF
d_call: TRBD2; j_call: TRBJ2-3; v_call: TRBV18; clone_size: .; cdr3_nt: TGTGCCAGCTCACCGCCAATTGCGGGGAGGGGAGATACGCAGTATTTT; cdr3_aa: CASSPPIAGRGDTQYF
d_call: TRBD1; j_call: TRBJ1-5; v_call: TRBV18; clone_size: .; cdr3_nt: TGTGCCAGCTCACGGGGGACAGGGGGAGATCAGCCCCAGCATTTT; cdr3_aa: CASSRGTGGDQPQHF
d_call: TRBD1; j_call: TRBJ1-5; v_call: TRBV15; clone_size: .; cdr3_nt: TGTGCCACCAGTGGTGACAGGGGCAATCAGCCCCAGCATTTT; cdr3_aa: CATSGDRGNQPQHF